The following is a T cell receptor beta chain sequence with its context. The antigen remains undetermined. These data come from a study of blood T cells in healthy people across ages. The use of a sample-barcoded 5' primer and a J-beta primer mix characterized a second PCR of roughly 6 to 12 cycles. TCRdb reprocessed the 5' RACE reads with MiXCR, giving one entry per CDR3 protein. The sample has about 930,000 distinct CDR3 sequences, 25% to 30% seen once. Germline CDR1 is MDHEN and CDR2 is SYDVKM. V shed 2 bases and J shed 5 bases, with 18 bases lying between them. The CDR3 consists of 16 residues. Overall study results and limits: Roughly linearly, TCR beta diversity per million T cells fell as age increased.

The same sample was also used in a study of T cells of mothers and their children. That paper adds: From each mother came over 8.5 million TCR beta CDR3 reads, and from each child came around 2.7 million. The authors identified no persistent microchimeric T cell clones.

The chain couples TRBV28 to TRBJ1-1, with unresolved D. The TCR sequence derives from a woman aged 40 to 50 in good health. Sequenced sample: blood. This CDR3 reads CASSLGDATFGTEAFF. CDR3 DNA sequence: TGTGCCAGCAGTTTAGGGGATGCGACTTTTGGAACTGAAGCTTTCTTT.